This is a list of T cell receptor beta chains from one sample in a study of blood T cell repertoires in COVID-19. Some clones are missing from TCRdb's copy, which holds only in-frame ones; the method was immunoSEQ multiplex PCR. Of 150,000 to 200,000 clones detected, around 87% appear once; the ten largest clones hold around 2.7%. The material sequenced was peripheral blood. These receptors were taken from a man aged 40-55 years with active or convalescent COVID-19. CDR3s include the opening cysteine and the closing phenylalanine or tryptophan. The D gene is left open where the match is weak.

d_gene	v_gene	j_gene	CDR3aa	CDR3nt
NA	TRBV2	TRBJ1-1	CASGGQMNTEAFF	TGTGCCAGCGGAGGGCAGATGAACACTGAAGCTTTCTTT
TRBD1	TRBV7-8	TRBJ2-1	CASSLRDRGNNEQFF	TGTGCCAGCAGCTTACGGGACAGAGGGAACAATGAGCAGTTCTTC
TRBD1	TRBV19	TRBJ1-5	CASSMGDSHQPQHF	TGTGCCAGTAGTATGGGGGACAGTCATCAGCCCCAGCATTTT
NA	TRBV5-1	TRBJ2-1	CASSPQGPPTHEQFF	TGCGCCAGCAGCCCACAGGGACCCCCAACCCATGAGCAGTTCTTC
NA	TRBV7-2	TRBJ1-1	CASSYQQGSTEAFF	TGTGCCAGCAGCTACCAACAGGGATCGACTGAAGCTTTCTTT
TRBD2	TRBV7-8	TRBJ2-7	CASSMGLDYEQYF	TGTGCCAGCAGTATGGGACTAGACTACGAGCAGTACTTC
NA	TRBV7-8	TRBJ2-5	CASSFGETQYF	TGTGCCAGCAGCTTCGGAGAGACCCAGTACTTC
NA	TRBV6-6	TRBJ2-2	CASSPLPNTGELFF	TGTGCCAGCAGCCCTCTACCGAACACCGGGGAGCTGTTTTTT
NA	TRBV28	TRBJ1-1	CASSPGTTNTEAFF	TGTGCCAGCAGCCCCGGGACAACGAACACTGAAGCTTTCTTT
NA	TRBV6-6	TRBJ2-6	CASAHSDGANVLTF	TGTGCCAGCGCTCATTCAGATGGGGCCAACGTCCTGACTTTC
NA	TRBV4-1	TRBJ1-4	CASSPQTGGIEKLFF	TGCGCCAGCAGCCCTCAAACGGGGGGGATTGAAAAACTGTTTTTT
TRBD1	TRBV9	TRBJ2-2	CASSGTGTGVTGELFF	TGTGCCAGCAGCGGAACCGGGACAGGGGTCACCGGGGAGCTGTTTTTT
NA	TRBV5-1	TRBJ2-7	CASSLESTRLYEQYF	TGCGCCAGCAGCTTGGAGTCAACCCGACTTTACGAGCAGTACTTC
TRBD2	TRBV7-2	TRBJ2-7	CASRSGGTAYEQYF	TGTGCCAGCAGATCGGGGGGGACGGCCTACGAGCAGTACTTC
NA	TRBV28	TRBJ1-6	CASSSYRDPSSYNSPLHF	TGTGCCAGCAGTTCCTACCGGGATCCGAGCTCCTATAATTCACCCCTCCACTTT
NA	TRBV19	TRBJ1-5	CASSAGGSIDQPQHF	TGTGCCAGTAGTGCTGGGGGCTCCATAGATCAGCCCCAGCATTTT